This T cell receptor beta chain comes out of a study of T cell responses to AZD1222 COVID-19 vaccine. Study-wide points: Clonal diversity was possibly underestimated, and the donors were mostly white British, with more females.

This table comes from immunoSEQ multiplex PCR, and its TCRdb copy is limited to in-frame clones, with some not included. The data contain some 130,000 clones, approximately 91% of them seen just once; the ten biggest clones take up 1% to 1.4%. This CDR3 spans 16 amino acids. CDR1 MDHEN and CDR2 SYDVKM come from the germline V gene. Trimming at V came to 5 bases and at J to 0 bases, leaving 7 bases not matched to a gene. With respect to this clone: Its antigen is not known.

The sample was peripheral blood, taken 28 days after the second AZD1222 dose. The receptor comes from an adult who received the AZD1222 COVID-19 vaccine. The chain links TRBV28 to TRBJ1-5; the match to TRBD1 covers 7 bases. Here the CDR3 DNA reads TGTGCCAGCAGTCACCAGACAGGGATTAGCAATCAGCCCCAGCATTTT. It codes for CASSHQTGISNQPQHF. Based on the CDR3 plus reference TRBV28 and TRBJ1-5, the full variable domain is DVKVTQSSRYLVKRTGEKVFLECVQDMDHENMFWYRQDPGLGLRLIYFSYDVKMKEKGDIPEGYSVSREKKERFSLILESASTNQTSMYLCASSHQTGISNQPQHFGDGTRLSIL.